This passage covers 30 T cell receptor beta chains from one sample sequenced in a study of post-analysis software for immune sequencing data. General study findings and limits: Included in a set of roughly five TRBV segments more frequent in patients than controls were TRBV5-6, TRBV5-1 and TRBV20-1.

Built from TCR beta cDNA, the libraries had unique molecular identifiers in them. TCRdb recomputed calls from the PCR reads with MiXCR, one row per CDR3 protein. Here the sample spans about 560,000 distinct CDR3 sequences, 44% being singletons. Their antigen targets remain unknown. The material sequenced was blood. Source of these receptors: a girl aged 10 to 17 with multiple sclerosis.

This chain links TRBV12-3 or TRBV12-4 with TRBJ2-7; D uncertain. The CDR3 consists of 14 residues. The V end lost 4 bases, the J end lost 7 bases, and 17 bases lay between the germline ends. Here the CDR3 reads CASSSGPSQLEQYF. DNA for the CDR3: TGTGCCAGCAGTTCTGGGCCCTCCCAGTTGGAGCAGTACTTC.

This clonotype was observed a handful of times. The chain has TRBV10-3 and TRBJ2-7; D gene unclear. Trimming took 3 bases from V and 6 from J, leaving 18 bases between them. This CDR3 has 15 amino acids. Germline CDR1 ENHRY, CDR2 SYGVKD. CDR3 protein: CAISDGVRSMGEQYF. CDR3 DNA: TGTGCCATCAGTGATGGCGTCAGGTCGATGGGCGAGCAGTACTTC.

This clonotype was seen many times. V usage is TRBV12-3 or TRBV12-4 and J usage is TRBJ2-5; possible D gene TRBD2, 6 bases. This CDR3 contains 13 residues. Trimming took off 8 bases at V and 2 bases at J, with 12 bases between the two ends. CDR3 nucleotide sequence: TGTGCCAGCGGGGGGAGCTTTCAAGAGACCCAGTACTTC. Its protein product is CASGGSFQETQYF.

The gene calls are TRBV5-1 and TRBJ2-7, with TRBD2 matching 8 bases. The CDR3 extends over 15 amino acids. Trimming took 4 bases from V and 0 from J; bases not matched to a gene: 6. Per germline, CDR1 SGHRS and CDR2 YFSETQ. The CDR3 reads CASSPGGGDSYEQYF. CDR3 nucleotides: TGCGCCAGCAGCCCCGGGGGGGGGGACTCCTACGAGCAGTACTTC.

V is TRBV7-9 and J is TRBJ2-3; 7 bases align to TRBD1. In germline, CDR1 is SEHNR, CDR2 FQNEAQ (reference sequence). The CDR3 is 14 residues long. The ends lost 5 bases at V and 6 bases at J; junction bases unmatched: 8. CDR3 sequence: CASSRDSRKDTQYF. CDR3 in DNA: TGTGCCAGCAGCCGGGACAGTCGCAAGGATACGCAGTATTTT.

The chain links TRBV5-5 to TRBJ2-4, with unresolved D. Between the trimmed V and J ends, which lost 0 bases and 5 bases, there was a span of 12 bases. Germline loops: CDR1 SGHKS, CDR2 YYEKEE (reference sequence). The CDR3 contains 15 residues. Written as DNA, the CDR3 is TGTGCCAGCAGCTTGGATTTCTCCGTCCAAAACATTCAGTACTTC. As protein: CASSLDFSVQNIQYF.

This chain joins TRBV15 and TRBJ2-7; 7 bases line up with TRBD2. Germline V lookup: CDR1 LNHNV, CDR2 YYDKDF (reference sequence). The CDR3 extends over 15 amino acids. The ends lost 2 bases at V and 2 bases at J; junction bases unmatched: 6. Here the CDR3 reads CATSRPGREPYEQYF. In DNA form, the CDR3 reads TGTGCCACCAGCAGACCAGGGAGGGAGCCCTACGAGCAGTACTTC.

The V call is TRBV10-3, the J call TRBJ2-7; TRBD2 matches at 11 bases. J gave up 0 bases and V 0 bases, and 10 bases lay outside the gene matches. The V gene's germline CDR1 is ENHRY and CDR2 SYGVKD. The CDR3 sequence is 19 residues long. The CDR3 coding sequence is TGTGCCATCAGTGAGTCACGGCTAGCGGGAGGATCTGACTCCTACGAGCAGTACTTC. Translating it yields CAISESRLAGGSDSYEQYF.

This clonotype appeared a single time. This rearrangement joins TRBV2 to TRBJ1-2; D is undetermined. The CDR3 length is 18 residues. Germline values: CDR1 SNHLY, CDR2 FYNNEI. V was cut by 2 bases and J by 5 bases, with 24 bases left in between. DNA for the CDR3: TGTGCCAGCAGTGAAAGTACCCGTTTTAGGGATATAGCATATGGCTACACCTTC. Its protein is CASSESTRFRDIAYGYTF.

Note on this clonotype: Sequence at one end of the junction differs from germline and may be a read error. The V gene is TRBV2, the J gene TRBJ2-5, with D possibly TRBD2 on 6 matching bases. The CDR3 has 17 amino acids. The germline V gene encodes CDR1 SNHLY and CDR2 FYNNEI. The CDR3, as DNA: TGTGCCAGCAGGGAAGGCGAGGTGGGGGGATCCCAAGAGACCCAGTACTTC. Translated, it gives CASREGEVGGSQETQYF.

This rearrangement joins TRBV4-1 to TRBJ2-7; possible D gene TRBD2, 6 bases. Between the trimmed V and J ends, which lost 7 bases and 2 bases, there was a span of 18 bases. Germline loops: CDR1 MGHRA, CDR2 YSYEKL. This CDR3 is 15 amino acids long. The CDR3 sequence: CASTEAVSGAYEQYF. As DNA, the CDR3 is TGCGCCAGCACCGAGGCGGTTAGCGGCGCCTACGAGCAGTACTTC.

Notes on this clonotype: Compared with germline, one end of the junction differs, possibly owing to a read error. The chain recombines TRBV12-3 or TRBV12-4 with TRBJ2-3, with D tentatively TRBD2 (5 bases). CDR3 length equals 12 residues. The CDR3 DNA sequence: TGTGCCAGCGCGCCTAGCCCAGATGCGCAGTATTTT. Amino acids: CASAPSPDAQYF.

CDR3: CSARASVANEQFF. CDR3 sequence (DNA): TGCAGTGCTAGAGCCTCCGTGGCCAATGAGCAGTTCTTC. The chain combines TRBV20-1 with TRBJ2-1; D ambiguous. Germline V gene sequence: CDR1 DFQATT, CDR2 SNEGSKA (reference sequence). CDR3 length equals 13 residues. Trimming stripped 1 base from V and 6 bases from J, with 10 bases between.

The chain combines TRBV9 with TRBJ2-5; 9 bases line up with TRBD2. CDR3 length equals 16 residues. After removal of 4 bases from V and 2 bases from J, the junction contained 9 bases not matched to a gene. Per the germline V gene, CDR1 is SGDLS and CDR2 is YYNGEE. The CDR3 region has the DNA TGTGCCAGCAGCTTAGGAACTAGCGGGCTGCAAGAGACCCAGTACTTC. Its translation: CASSLGTSGLQETQYF.

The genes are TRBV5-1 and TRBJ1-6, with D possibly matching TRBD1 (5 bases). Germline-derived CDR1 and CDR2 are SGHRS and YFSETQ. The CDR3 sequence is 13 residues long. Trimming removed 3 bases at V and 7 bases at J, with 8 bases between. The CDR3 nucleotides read TGCGCCAGCAGCTGGGGGGGGAATTCACCCCTCCACTTT. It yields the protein CASSWGGNSPLHF.

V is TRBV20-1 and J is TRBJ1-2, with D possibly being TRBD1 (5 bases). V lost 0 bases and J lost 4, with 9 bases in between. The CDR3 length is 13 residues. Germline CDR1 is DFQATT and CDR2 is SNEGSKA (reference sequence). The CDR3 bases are TGCAGTGCTAGAGATCCGGGGACCTATGGCTACACCTTC. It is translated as CSARDPGTYGYTF.

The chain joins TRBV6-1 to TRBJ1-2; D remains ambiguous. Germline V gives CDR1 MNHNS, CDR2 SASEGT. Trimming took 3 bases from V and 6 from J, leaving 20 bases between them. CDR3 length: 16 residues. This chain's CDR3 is CASSDYPAWRKNGYTF. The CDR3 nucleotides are TGTGCCAGCAGTGATTACCCTGCATGGCGGAAAAATGGCTACACCTTC.

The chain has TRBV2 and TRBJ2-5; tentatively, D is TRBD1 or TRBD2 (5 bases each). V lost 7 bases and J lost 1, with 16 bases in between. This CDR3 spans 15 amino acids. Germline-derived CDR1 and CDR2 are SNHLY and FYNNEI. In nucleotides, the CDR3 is TGTGCCAGCACAAAGGGACCCACGGGCCAAGAGACCCAGTACTTC. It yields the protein CASTKGPTGQETQYF.

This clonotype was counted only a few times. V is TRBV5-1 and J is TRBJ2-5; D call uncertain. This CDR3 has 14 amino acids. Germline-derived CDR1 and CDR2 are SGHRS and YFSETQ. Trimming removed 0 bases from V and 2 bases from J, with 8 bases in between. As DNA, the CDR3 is TGCGCCAGCAGCTTGGAAGGTCATCAAGAGACCCAGTACTTC. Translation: CASSLEGHQETQYF.

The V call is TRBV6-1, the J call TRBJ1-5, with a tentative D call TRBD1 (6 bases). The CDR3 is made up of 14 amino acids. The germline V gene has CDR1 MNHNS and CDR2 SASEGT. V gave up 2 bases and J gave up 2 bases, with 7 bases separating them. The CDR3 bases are TGTGCCAGCAGTGAAAGGGGGGGCAATCAGCCCCAGCATTTT. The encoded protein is CASSERGGNQPQHF.

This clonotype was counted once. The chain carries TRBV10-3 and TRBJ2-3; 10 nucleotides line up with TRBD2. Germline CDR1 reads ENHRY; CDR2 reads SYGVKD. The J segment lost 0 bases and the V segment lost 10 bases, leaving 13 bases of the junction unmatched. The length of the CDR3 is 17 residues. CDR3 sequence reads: CATISRTSGQSTDTQYF. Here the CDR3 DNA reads TGTGCCACCATTTCCAGGACTAGCGGTCAGAGCACAGATACGCAGTATTTT.

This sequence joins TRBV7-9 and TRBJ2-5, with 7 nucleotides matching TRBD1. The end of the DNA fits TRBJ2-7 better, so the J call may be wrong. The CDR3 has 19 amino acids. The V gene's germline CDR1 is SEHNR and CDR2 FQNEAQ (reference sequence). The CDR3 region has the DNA TGTGCCAGCAGCCTCTCCTCGCTAGGGGGCGGATTCCTATACTACGAGCAGTACTTC. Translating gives CASSLSSLGGGFLYYEQYF.

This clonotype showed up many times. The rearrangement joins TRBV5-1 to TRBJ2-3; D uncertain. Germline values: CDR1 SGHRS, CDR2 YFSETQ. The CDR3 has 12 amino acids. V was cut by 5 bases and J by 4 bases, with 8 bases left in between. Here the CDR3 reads CASSSNSDTQYF. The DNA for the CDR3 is TGCGCCAGCAGTTCGAACTCAGATACGCAGTATTTT.

This chain's CDR3 is CATSRDFLVGDTQYF. The CDR3 coding sequence is TGTGCCACCAGCAGAGATTTCCTAGTTGGAGATACGCAGTATTTT. The rearrangement links TRBV15 to TRBJ2-3; D unresolved. This CDR3 is built from 15 residues. The V gene's germline CDR1 is LNHNV and CDR2 YYDKDF (reference sequence). Trimming removed 0 bases from V and 5 bases from J, with 12 bases in between.

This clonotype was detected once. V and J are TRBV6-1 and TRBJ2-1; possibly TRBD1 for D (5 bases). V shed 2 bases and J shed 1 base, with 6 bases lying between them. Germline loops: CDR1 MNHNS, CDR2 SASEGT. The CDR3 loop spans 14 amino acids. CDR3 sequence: CASSESGSYNEQFF. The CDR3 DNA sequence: TGTGCCAGCAGTGAATCAGGGTCCTACAATGAGCAGTTCTTC.

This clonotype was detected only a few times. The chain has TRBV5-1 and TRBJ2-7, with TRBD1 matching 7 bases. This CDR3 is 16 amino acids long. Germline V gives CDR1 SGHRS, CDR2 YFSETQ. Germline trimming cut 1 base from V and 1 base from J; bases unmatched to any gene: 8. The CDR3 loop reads CASSLHTGTASYEQYF. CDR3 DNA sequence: TGCGCCAGCAGCTTGCATACCGGGACAGCTTCCTACGAGCAGTACTTC.

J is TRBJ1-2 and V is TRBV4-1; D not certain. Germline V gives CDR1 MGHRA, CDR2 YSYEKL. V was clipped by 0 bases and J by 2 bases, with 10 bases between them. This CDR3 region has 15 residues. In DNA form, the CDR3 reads TGCGCCAGCAGCCAAGATCTGGGGAGGAACTATGGCTACACCTTC. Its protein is CASSQDLGRNYGYTF.

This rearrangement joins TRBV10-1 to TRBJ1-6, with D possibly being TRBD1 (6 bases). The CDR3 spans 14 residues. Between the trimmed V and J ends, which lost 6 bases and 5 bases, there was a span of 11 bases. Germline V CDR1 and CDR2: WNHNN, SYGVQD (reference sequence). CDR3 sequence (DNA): TGCGCCAGCAGCCGGGACAAGAATAATTCACCCCTCCACTTT. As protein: CASSRDKNNSPLHF.

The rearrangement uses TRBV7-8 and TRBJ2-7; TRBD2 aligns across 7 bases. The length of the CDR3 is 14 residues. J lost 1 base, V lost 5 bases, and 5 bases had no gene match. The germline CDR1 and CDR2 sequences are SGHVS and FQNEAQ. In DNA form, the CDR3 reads TGTGCCAGCAGCCGTAGCGGGCGGTCCTACGAGCAGTACTTC. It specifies CASSRSGRSYEQYF.

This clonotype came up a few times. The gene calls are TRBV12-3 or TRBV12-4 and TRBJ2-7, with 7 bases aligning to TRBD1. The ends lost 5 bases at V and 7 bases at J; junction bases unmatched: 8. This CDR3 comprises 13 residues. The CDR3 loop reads CASSPPGQREQYF. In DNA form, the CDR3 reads TGTGCCAGCAGTCCCCCGGGACAGAGGGAGCAGTACTTC.